The 24 T cell receptor beta chains below were found in one sample sequenced in a study of T cells expressing NK-cell markers. Reanalyzing the 5' RACE reads, TCRdb keeps one entry per CDR3 protein, without DNA. The specimen's table records 25,000 to 35,000 distinct CDR3 sequences. Sequenced material: blood T cells: a sorted CD56 or NKG2C T cell subset, CD4+ or CD8+ T cells, or bulk PBMC T cells (not recorded which). The receptors were gathered from a woman aged 18 to 69 in good health.

The chain links TRBV29-1 to TRBJ2-7; TCRdb returns TRBD1, unconfirmable since there is no DNA. Germline V gene sequence: CDR1 SQVTM, CDR2 ANQGSEA. The CDR3 is made up of 13 amino acids. CDR3 region: CSVGRQGIYEQYF.

The chain links TRBV24-1 to TRBJ1-2; TCRdb outputs TRBD1, but without DNA this stays unchecked. Germline-derived CDR1 and CDR2 are KGHDR and SFDVKD. The CDR3 length is 18 residues. This CDR3 is CATSDRRGSRDGNYGYTF.

The chain employs TRBV12-3 or TRBV12-4 and TRBJ2-5; the TCRdb call, TRBD1, lacks DNA for checking. The CDR3 totals 17 residues. The CDR3 is CASSFSEDLPPQETQYF.

The chain has TRBV5-1 and TRBJ1-2. This CDR3 has 13 residues. Germline V CDR1 and CDR2: SGHRS, YFSETQ. The chain's CDR3 is CASSTGTAHEHTF.

The rearrangement uses TRBV5-8 and TRBJ2-5; no DNA is available, so the TRBD1 call from TCRdb remains unchecked. There are 16 residues in the CDR3. Germline V gene data show CDR1 as SGHTS and CDR2 as YDEGEE. CDR3 protein: CASPSLQGNYQETQYF.

This clonotype is labeled medium-sized (0.01 to 0.1%) based on frequency. The chain is built from TRBV20-1 and TRBJ1-3. CDR1 and CDR2 from the germline V gene are DFQATT and SNEGSKA (reference sequence). The CDR3 consists of 16 residues. This CDR3 is CSARDPLTDSGNTIYF.

The rearrangement joins TRBV6-5 to TRBJ1-2. CDR1 is MNHEY and CDR2 is SVGAGI in the germline V gene. This CDR3 spans 16 amino acids. This CDR3 is CASSYSYPDKPYGYTF.

The rearrangement links TRBV11-2 to TRBJ2-1. From germline, CDR1 is SGHAT and CDR2 FQNNGV. The CDR3 is made up of 16 amino acids. CDR3 protein: CASSSPTTISYNEQFF.

The genes are TRBV4-1 and TRBJ2-1; checking the TCRdb D call of TRBD2 is not possible without DNA. The CDR3 spans 13 residues. Looked up from germline, CDR1 is MGHRA and CDR2 is YSYEKL. This chain's CDR3 is CASRSGGRDEQFF.

This rearrangement joins TRBV5-5 to TRBJ2-3; TCRdb returns TRBD1, unconfirmable since there is no DNA. The CDR3 spans 14 residues. CDR1 and CDR2 from the germline V gene are SGHKS and YYEKEE (reference sequence). CDR3 amino acids: CASRWTASTDTQYF.

The genes are TRBV21-1 and TRBJ1-5. TRBV21-1 is a known pseudogene. The CDR3 runs 16 residues. The chain's CDR3 is CASLPRRMTYNQPQHF.

This sequence joins TRBV13 and TRBJ2-3; TCRdb selects TRBD2, and the lack of DNA leaves this call unchecked. Germline loops: CDR1 PRHDT, CDR2 FYEKMQ (reference sequence). This CDR3 has 17 amino acids. CDR3 residues: CASSLSGLAGRGDTQYF. Using reference TRBV13 and TRBJ2-3 for the parts outside the CDR3, the full variable domain is AAGVIQSPRHLIKEKRETATLKCYPIPRHDTVYWYQQGPGQDPQFLISFYEKMQSDKGSIPDRFSAQQFSDYHSELNMSSLELGDSALYFCASSLSGLAGRGDTQYFGPGTRLTVL.

V gene TRBV4-1 combines with J gene TRBJ2-7; TCRdb picks TRBD2, but there is no DNA to check that call. CDR3 length: 15 amino acids. The V gene's germline CDR1 is MGHRA and CDR2 YSYEKL. CDR3 region: CASSQGVAGFYEQYF.

The chain links TRBV12-3 or TRBV12-4 to TRBJ2-1; TCRdb outputs TRBD2, but without DNA this stays unchecked. This CDR3 is 16 amino acids long. This CDR3 reads CASSFRGGGARDEQFF.

The V and J genes are TRBV3-1 and TRBJ2-6; TCRdb gives TRBD1 as the D gene, but with no DNA this cannot be confirmed. Germline CDR1 and CDR2: LGHDT and YNNKEL (reference sequence). The CDR3 extends over 17 amino acids. CDR3 in amino acids: CASSQQGVRAGANVLTF.

The chain's CDR3 is CASSALASYEQYF. The chain links TRBV2 to TRBJ2-7. Per the germline V gene, CDR1 is SNHLY and CDR2 is FYNNEI. This CDR3 is 13 amino acids long.

The chain is built from TRBV6-5 and TRBJ2-2; TCRdb reports TRBD1, a call that lacks DNA to check it against. This CDR3 is 16 amino acids long. Per germline, CDR1 MNHEY and CDR2 SVGAGI. This CDR3 reads CASSYMGEAYTGELFF.

This rearrangement joins TRBV5-1 to TRBJ2-1; TCRdb outputs TRBD2, but without DNA this stays unchecked. The CDR3 consists of 16 residues. In germline, CDR1 is SGHRS, CDR2 YFSETQ. CDR3: CASSPPGLAGEYEQFF.

The chain combines TRBV24-1 with TRBJ2-5; TCRdb names TRBD1, which stays unverified in the absence of DNA. CDR1 KGHDR and CDR2 SFDVKD come from the germline V gene. The CDR3 sequence is 14 residues long. The CDR3: CATSVGTGGETQYF.

The CDR3 sequence is CSVEDSLTGELFF. The V and J genes are TRBV29-1 and TRBJ2-2. This CDR3 is built from 13 residues. CDR1 and CDR2 from the germline V gene are SQVTM and ANQGSEA.

The chain links TRBV7-9 to TRBJ2-3. CDR1 SEHNR and CDR2 FQNEAQ come from the germline V gene (reference sequence). This CDR3 is built from 17 residues. The CDR3 region is CASSLASVLPSTDTQYF.

The chain carries TRBV7-9 and TRBJ2-5. The germline CDR1 and CDR2 sequences are SEHNR and FQNEAQ (reference sequence). The length of the CDR3 is 14 residues. Here the CDR3 reads CASSLVQKKETQYF.

The rearrangement joins TRBV7-9 to TRBJ2-7; absent DNA, TCRdb's TRBD1 call cannot be checked. Germline V gene lookup returns CDR1 SEHNR and CDR2 FQNEAQ (reference sequence). This CDR3 contains 14 residues. CDR3 sequence reads: CASSRGGSPYEQYF.

J is TRBJ2-1 and V is TRBV13. Germline CDR1 and CDR2: PRHDT and FYEKMQ (reference sequence). The CDR3 sequence is 14 residues long. The CDR3 here is CASSRLSSYNEQFF. The full variable domain, completed using reference TRBV13 and TRBJ2-1, is AAGVIQSPRHLIKEKRETATLKCYPIPRHDTVYWYQQGPGQDPQFLISFYEKMQSDKGSIPDRFSAQQFSDYHSELNMSSLELGDSALYFCASSRLSSYNEQFFGPGTRLTVL.